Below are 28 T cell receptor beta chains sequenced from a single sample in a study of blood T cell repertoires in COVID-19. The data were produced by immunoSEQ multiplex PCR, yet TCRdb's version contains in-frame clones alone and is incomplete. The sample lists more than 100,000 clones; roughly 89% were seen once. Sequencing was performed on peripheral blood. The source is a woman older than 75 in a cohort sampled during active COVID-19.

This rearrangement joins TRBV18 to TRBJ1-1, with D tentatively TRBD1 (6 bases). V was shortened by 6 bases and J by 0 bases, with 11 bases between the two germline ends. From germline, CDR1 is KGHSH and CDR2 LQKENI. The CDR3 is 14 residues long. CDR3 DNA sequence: TGTGCCAGCTCCCGACAGGAGGTGAACACTGAAGCTTTCTTT. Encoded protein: CASSRQEVNTEAFF.

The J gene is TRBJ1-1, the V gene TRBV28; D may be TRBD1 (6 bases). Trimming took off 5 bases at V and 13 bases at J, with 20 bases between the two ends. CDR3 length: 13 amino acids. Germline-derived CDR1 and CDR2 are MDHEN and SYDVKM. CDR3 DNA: TGTGCCAGCAGTCCCCCAGGGGCCCGGGAGGGTTTCTTT. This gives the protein CASSPPGAREGFF.

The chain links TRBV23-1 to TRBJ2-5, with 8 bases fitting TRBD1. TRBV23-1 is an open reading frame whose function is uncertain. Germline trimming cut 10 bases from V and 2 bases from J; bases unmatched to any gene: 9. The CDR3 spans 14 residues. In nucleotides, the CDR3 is TGCGCCACAGGACAGGGCGTTTGGCAAGAGACCCAGTACTTC. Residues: CATGQGVWQETQYF.

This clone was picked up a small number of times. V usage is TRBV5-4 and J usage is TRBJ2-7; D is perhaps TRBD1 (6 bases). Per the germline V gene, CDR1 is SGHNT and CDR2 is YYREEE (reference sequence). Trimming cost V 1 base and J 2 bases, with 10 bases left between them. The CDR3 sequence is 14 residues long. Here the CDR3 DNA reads TGTGCCAGCAGCTTGACAGGGTTAACCTACGAGCAGTACTTC. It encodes CASSLTGLTYEQYF.

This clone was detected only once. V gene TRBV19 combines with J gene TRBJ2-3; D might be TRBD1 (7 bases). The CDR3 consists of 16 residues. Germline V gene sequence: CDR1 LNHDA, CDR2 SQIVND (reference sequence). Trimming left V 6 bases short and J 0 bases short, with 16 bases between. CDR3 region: CASSRQGLTSTDTQYF. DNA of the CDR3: TGTGCCAGTAGCCGACAGGGACTTACTAGCACAGATACGCAGTATTTT.

CDR3 residues: CASSQTGGNTEAFF. The CDR3 coding sequence is TGTGCCAGCAGCCAGACAGGGGGAAACACTGAAGCTTTCTTT. The V and J genes are TRBV3-1 (or the pseudogene TRBV3-2) and TRBJ1-1; the match to TRBD1 covers 9 bases. V was clipped by 3 bases and J by 2 bases; unmatched bases: 1. This CDR3 is built from 14 residues. CDR1 and CDR2 (germline): LGHDT, YNNKEL (reference sequence).

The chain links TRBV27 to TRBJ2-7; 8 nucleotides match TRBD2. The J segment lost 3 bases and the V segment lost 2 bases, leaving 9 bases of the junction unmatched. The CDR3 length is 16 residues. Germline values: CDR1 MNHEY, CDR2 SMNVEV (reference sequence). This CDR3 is CASSLVAGGPLYEQYF. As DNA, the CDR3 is TGTGCCAGCAGTTTAGTTGCGGGAGGCCCGCTCTACGAGCAGTACTTC.

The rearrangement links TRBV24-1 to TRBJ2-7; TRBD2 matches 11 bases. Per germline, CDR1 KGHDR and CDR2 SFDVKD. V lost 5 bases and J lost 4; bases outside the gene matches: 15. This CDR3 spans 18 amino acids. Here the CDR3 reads CATSGASGRSGSHYEQYF. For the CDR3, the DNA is TGTGCCACCAGTGGAGCTAGCGGGAGGTCCGGATCCCATTACGAGCAGTACTTC.

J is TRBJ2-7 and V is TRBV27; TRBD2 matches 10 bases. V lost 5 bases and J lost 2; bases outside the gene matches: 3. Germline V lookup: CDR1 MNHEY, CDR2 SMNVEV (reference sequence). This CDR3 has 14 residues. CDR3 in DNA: TGTGCCAGCAGTAGGACTAGCGGACCCTACGAGCAGTACTTC. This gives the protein CASSRTSGPYEQYF.

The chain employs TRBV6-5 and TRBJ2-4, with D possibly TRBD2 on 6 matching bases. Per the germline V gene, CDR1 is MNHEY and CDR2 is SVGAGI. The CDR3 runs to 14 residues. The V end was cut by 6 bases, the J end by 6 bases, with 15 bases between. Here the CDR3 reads CASRFGTAGNIQYF. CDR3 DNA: TGTGCCAGCAGGTTTGGGACTGCTGGAAACATTCAGTACTTC.

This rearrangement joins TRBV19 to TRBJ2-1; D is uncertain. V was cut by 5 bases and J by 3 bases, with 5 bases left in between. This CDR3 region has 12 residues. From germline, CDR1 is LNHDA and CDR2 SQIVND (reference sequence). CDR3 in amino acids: CASSEIYNEQFF. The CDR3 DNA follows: TGTGCCAGTAGTGAGATCTACAATGAGCAGTTCTTC.

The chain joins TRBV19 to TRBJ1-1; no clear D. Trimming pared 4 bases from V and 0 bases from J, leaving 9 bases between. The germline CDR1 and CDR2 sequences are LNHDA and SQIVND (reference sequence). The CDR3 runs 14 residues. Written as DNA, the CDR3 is TGTGCCAGTAGTACTCCTTCAGTGAACACTGAAGCTTTCTTT. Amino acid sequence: CASSTPSVNTEAFF. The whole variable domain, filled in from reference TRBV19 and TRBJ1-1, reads DGGITQSPKYLFRKEGQNVTLSCEQNLNHDAMYWYRQDPGQGLRLIYYSQIVNDFQKGDIAEGYSVSREKKESFPLTVTSAQKNPTAFYLCASSTPSVNTEAFFGQGTRLTVV.

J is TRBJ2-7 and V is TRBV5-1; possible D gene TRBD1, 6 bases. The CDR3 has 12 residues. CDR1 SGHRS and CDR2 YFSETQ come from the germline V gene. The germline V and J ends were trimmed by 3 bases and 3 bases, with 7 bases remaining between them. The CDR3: CASSWDNYEQYF. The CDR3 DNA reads TGCGCCAGCAGCTGGGACAACTACGAGCAGTACTTC.

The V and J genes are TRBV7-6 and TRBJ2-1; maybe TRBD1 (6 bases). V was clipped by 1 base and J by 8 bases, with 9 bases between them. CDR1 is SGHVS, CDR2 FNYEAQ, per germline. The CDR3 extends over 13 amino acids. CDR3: CASSLGRGDEQFF. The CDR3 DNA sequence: TGTGCCAGCAGCTTAGGCAGGGGAGATGAGCAGTTCTTC.

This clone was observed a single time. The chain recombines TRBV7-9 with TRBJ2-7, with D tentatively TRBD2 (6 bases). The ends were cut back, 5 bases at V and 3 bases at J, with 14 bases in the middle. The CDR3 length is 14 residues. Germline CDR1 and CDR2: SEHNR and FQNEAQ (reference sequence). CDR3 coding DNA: TGTGCCAGCAGCCGAGCGACAGCGGGCTACGAGCAGTACTTC. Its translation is CASSRATAGYEQYF.

DNA for the CDR3: TGTGCCTTCTCAGGGGTCACAGATACGCAGTATTTT. Its protein product is CAFSGVTDTQYF. The genes are TRBV7-9 and TRBJ2-3; D perhaps matches TRBD1 (6 bases). Germline-derived CDR1 and CDR2 are SEHNR and FQNEAQ (reference sequence). V was pared by 11 bases and J by 2 bases, with 11 bases between. This CDR3 contains 12 residues.

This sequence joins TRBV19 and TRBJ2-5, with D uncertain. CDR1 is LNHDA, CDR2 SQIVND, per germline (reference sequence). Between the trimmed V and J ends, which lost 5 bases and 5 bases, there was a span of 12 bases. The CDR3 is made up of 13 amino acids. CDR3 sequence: CASSEPAGETQYF. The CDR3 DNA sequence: TGTGCCAGTAGTGAACCAGCCGGGGAGACCCAGTACTTC.

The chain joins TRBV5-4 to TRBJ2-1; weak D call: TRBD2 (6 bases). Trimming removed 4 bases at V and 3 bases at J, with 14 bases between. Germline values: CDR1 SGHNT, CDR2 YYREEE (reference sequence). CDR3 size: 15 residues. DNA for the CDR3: TGTGCCAGCAGCAAAGAGGAGGGCCGCTACAATGAGCAGTTCTTC. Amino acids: CASSKEEGRYNEQFF.

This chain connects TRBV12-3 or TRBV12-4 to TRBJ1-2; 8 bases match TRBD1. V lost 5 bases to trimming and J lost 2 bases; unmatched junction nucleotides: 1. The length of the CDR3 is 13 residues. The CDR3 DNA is TGTGCCAGCAGTACAGGGGGGAACTATGGCTACACCTTC. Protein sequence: CASSTGGNYGYTF.

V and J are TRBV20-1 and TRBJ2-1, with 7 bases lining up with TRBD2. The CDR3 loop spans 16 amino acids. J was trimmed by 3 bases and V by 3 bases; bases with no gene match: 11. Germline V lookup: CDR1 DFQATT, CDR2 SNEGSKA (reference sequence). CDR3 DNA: TGCAGTGCTAGTGAGGCGAGCGGGATGAGCTACAATGAGCAGTTCTTC. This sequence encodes CSASEASGMSYNEQFF.

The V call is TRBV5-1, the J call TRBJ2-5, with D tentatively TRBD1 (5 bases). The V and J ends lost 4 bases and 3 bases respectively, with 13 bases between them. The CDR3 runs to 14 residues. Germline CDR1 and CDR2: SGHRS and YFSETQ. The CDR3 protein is CASSVQGREETQYF. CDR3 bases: TGCGCCAGCAGCGTCCAGGGAAGGGAAGAGACCCAGTACTTC.

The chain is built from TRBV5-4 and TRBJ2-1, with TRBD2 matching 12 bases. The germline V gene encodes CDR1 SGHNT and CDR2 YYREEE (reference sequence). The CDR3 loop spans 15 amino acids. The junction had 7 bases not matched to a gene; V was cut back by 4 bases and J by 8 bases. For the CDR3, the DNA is TGTGCCAGCAGCGGGAGGGGACTAGCGGGCTATGAGCAGTTCTTC. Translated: CASSGRGLAGYEQFF.

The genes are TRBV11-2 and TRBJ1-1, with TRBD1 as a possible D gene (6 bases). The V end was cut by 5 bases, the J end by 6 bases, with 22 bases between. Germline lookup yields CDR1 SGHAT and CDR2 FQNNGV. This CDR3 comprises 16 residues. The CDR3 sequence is CASSRSPGQRSAEAFF. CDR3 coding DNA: TGTGCCAGCAGCCGATCGCCCGGACAGAGGAGCGCTGAAGCTTTCTTT.

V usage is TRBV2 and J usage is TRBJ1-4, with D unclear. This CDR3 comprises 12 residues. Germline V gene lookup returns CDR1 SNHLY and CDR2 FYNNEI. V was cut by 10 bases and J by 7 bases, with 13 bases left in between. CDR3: CATTELGEKLFF. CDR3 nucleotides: TGTGCCACCACGGAACTAGGTGAAAAACTGTTTTTT.

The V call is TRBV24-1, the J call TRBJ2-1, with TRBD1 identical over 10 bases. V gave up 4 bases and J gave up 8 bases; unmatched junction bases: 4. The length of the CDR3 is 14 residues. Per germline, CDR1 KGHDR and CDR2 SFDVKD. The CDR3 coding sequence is TGTGCCACCAGTGACTCCGGGACAGGGGATGAGCAGTTCTTC. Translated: CATSDSGTGDEQFF.

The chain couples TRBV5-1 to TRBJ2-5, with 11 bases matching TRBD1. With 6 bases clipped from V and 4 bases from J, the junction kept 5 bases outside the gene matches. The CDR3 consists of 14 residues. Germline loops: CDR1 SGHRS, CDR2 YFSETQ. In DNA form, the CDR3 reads TGCGCCAGCACCTGGACAGGGGGCCGAGAGACCCAGTACTTC. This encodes CASTWTGGRETQYF.

The CDR3 region is CASSFAFWGQSTPNEKLFF. As DNA, the CDR3 is TGCGCCAGCAGCTTCGCGTTTTGGGGGCAAAGTACGCCTAATGAAAAACTGTTTTTT. V gene TRBV5-1 combines with J gene TRBJ1-4, with D maybe TRBD1 (6 bases). The CDR3 covers 19 residues. Germline CDR1 SGHRS, CDR2 YFSETQ. Trimming removed 2 bases from V and 3 bases from J, with 23 bases in between.

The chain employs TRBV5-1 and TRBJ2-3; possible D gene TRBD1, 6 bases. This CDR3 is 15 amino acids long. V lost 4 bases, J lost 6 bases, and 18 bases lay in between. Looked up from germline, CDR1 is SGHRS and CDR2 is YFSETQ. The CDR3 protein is CASSNTGNLVDTQYF. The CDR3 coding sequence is TGCGCCAGCAGCAATACAGGGAACTTAGTCGATACGCAGTATTTT.